These T cell receptor beta chains were read from a single sample in a study of high-grade serous ovarian cancer treatment subgroups. Here immunoSEQ multiplex PCR was the method, and the copy in TCRdb shows in-frame clones only, minus some. Altogether over 15,000 clones are present, roughly two thirds being singletons, with the ten largest covering 3.5% to 5%. The sample consisted of tumor tissue. The receptors shown here come from a human donor with high-grade serous ovarian cancer. Each CDR3 is given with its conserved first and last residue. A D gene is named only where the DNA matches it firmly. Only part of the rows carry a size: once, few, many, or a class if the clone is expanded.

D	size	V	J	DNA	CDR3
TRBD1	-	TRBV5-1	TRBJ1-2	TGCGCCAGCAGCTCGCAGTCCGGGACAGGCTACGGGGGTGGCTACACCTTC	CASSSQSGTGYGGGYTF
-	-	TRBV9	TRBJ1-2	TGTGCCAGCAGGAGGGTACTGGAACTAGATGGCTACACCTTC	CASRRVLELDGYTF
-	-	TRBV28	TRBJ1-1	TGTGCCAGCAGCCCTAGATGGGCCACGCTACGAGCTTTCTTT	CASSPRWATLRAFF
-	-	TRBV19	TRBJ2-1	TGTGCCAGTAGTAAAGGGTCCCTAGCTCTTCCAATTGAGCAGTTCTTC	CASSKGSLALPIEQFF
-	-	TRBV4-3	TRBJ2-7	TGCGCCAGCAGCCCCTCTATGGGACGAGGCTACGAGCAGTACTTC	CASSPSMGRGYEQYF
-	-	TRBV5-6	TRBJ1-1	TGTGCCAGCAGCGTGGGGACGGTGAACACTGAAGCTTTCTTT	CASSVGTVNTEAFF
-	few	TRBV7-9	TRBJ1-1	TGTGCCAGCAGCTTCCGTATGAGTGAGACGGGGAACACTGAAGCTTTCTTT	CASSFRMSETGNTEAFF
-	-	TRBV21-1	TRBJ2-6	TGTGCCAGCAGCAGGGATAGGACAAACCGCTCTGGGGCCAACGTCCTGACTTTC	CASSRDRTNRSGANVLTF
TRBD1	-	TRBV19	TRBJ2-3	TGTGCCAGTAGTATTACCCCGGGACAGGGGGCAGATACGCAGTATTTT	CASSITPGQGADTQYF
TRBD1	-	TRBV7-9	TRBJ1-6	TGCGCCAGCAGCCCCTCAGCTGGGACAGATAATTCACCCCTCCACTTT	CASSPSAGTDNSPLHF
-	-	TRBV6-1	TRBJ2-4	TGTGCCAGCAGTGCGATATCTAAGGGCATTCAGTACTTC	CASSAISKGIQYF
-	-	TRBV9	TRBJ2-1	TGTGCCAGCAGCGCGAACAATGAGCAGTTCTTC	CASSANNEQFF
-	-	TRBV6-5	TRBJ1-2	TGTGCCAGCAGTTACAGAAGAGGAACAGGTGGCTACACCTTC	CASSYRRGTGGYTF
TRBD2	-	TRBV7-3	TRBJ2-1	TGTGCCAGCAGCTCACACGGGACTAGTGATGAGCAGTTCTTC	CASSSHGTSDEQFF
-	-	TRBV5-1	TRBJ2-3	TGCGCCAGCAGCGAGGGGGACAGCACAGATACGCAGTATTTT	CASSEGDSTDTQYF
-	once	TRBV18	TRBJ1-3	TGTGCCAGCTTCGGGTACTCTGGAAACACCATATATTTT	CASFGYSGNTIYF
TRBD2	-	TRBV7-3	TRBJ2-3	TGTGCCAGCAGCCCCCAGGGGCGGGGGGGCCGGAACACAGATACGCAGTATTTT	CASSPQGRGGRNTDTQYF
-	-	TRBV28	TRBJ2-3	TGTGCCAGCACCAGGGCAGGGGGCACAGATACGCAGTATTTT	CASTRAGGTDTQYF
-	-	TRBV7-9	TRBJ2-3	TGTGCCAGCAGCCCAACCCCGCTGGGACCAGATACGCAGTATTTT	CASSPTPLGPDTQYF
TRBD1	-	TRBV19	TRBJ2-7	TGTGCCAGTAGTAAGACAGGGAACAATTACGAGCAGTACTTC	CASSKTGNNYEQYF
TRBD1	few	TRBV10-2	TRBJ2-7	TGCGCCAGCAGTGAAGGGGGCAGGGTATACGAGCAGTACTTC	CASSEGGRVYEQYF
TRBD1	-	TRBV2	TRBJ2-2	TGTGCCAGCAGACAGGGGATTACCGGGGAGCTGTTTTTT	CASRQGITGELFF
TRBD1	-	TRBV9	TRBJ1-2	TGTGCCAGCAGCGGTGAAGGGACAGGGCTTCTTAACTATGGCTACACCTTC	CASSGEGTGLLNYGYTF
-	-	TRBV6-5	TRBJ1-4	TGTGCCAGCAGTCTTCAGGGGAGCAATGAAAAACTGTTTTTT	CASSLQGSNEKLFF
TRBD1	-	TRBV28	TRBJ1-2	TGTGCCAGCAGCCTGGATGGGACAGGGTTCGGTGGCTACACCTTC	CASSLDGTGFGGYTF
-	-	TRBV7-9	TRBJ1-5	TGTGCCAGCAGCTTAGGCCTCGGCCAGCCCCAGCATTTT	CASSLGLGQPQHF
TRBD2	-	TRBV11-1	TRBJ2-5	TGTGCCAGCAGCTATGCCATGGGAGCGGGGGGGGCGACCCAGTACTTC	CASSYAMGAGGATQYF
-	-	TRBV19	TRBJ2-7	TGTGCCAGTAGTTACAGCAGTGGGTTCTACGAGCAGTACTTC	CASSYSSGFYEQYF
-	-	TRBV7-2	TRBJ1-1	TGTGCCAGCAGCAGAGACGGGTCGGGTGCTTTCTTT	CASSRDGSGAFF
-	-	TRBV15	TRBJ2-1	TGTGCCACCCGTGGGGGCTCCTACAATGAGCAGTTCTTC	CATRGGSYNEQFF
-	few	TRBV6-9	TRBJ1-6	TGTGCCAGCAGTCCCCCCCCGGGACTTAAAAATTCACCCCTCCACTTT	CASSPPPGLKNSPLHF
-	-	TRBV4-3	TRBJ2-5	TGCGCCAGCAGCTCAACAGGGAGGATTGGAGAGACCCAGTACTTC	CASSSTGRIGETQYF
TRBD2	-	TRBV7-2	TRBJ2-5	TGTGCCAGCAGTCCCTGGGTTGGGGGGGGCCAAGAGACCCAGTACTTC	CASSPWVGGGQETQYF
-	few	TRBV6-4	TRBJ1-2	TGTGCCAGCAGTGACTCTTGGGAAGCAGAAGGCTACACCTTC	CASSDSWEAEGYTF
TRBD2	-	TRBV7-2	TRBJ2-4	TGTGCCAGCAGCTTAATACGGTCTAGCGGGGGTGGGACCAAAAACATTCAGTACTTC	CASSLIRSSGGGTKNIQYF
TRBD2	-	TRBV4-1	TRBJ2-3	TGCGCCAGCAGCCAAAGGCTAGCGGGGGGGACAGATACGCAGTATTTT	CASSQRLAGGTDTQYF
TRBD1	-	TRBV10-3	TRBJ1-1	TGTGCCATCAGTGATGGGACAGCTAAGGGAGCTTTCTTT	CAISDGTAKGAFF
TRBD2	-	TRBV7-2	TRBJ2-3	TGTGCCAGCAGCCAGGGACTAGCGGGGTGGGGCACAGATACGCAGTATTTT	CASSQGLAGWGTDTQYF
-	-	TRBV11-2	TRBJ1-1	TGTGCCAGCAGCTTAGGTCGCGGGAAGGGAGCTTTCTTT	CASSLGRGKGAFF
-	-	TRBV19	TRBJ1-2	TGTGCCAGTAGGGAGACAGCCAGGAGGGGCTACACCTTC	CASRETARRGYTF
-	-	TRBV19	TRBJ2-7	TGTGCCAGTAGAAAAGGTCTAATTTACGAGCAGTACTTC	CASRKGLIYEQYF
-	-	TRBV6-5	TRBJ1-5	TGTGCCAGCCATGGGGTTACGAGCAATCAGCCCCAGCATTTT	CASHGVTSNQPQHF
-	-	TRBV19	TRBJ1-1	TGTGCCAGTAAGGCGAGGGACACTGAAGCTTTCTTT	CASKARDTEAFF
-	-	TRBV11-3	TRBJ2-5	TGTGCCAGCAGCCCGGGGTCGGGGGCGAAGACCCAGTACTTC	CASSPGSGAKTQYF
-	-	TRBV7-2	TRBJ2-2	TGTGCCAGCAGCCAACGCCCGGGCGGGGAGCTGTTTTTT	CASSQRPGGELFF
TRBD2	-	TRBV9	TRBJ2-3	TGTGCCAGCAGCGCCAGCGGGGGGGGAACAGATACGCAGTATTTT	CASSASGGGTDTQYF
-	-	TRBV2	TRBJ2-7	TGTGCCAGCAGTGAAGAGGTGTCCTCCTACGAGCAGTACTTC	CASSEEVSSYEQYF
TRBD1	medium-sized	TRBV4-3	TRBJ1-1	TGCGCCAGCAGCCAAGGAGGGGGACAGGGTCTAATGAACACTGAAGCTTTCTTT	CASSQGGGQGLMNTEAFF
-	-	TRBV6-6	TRBJ2-7	TGTGCCAGCAGTTTTCAGGCGGAAACCAACGAGCAGTACTTC	CASSFQAETNEQYF
-	-	TRBV6-5	TRBJ2-1	TGTGCCAGCAGCGCTCTGGGGGGTGAGCAGTTCTTC	CASSALGGEQFF
-	-	TRBV6-6	TRBJ1-4	TGTGCCAGCAGCTCAGGGTTTAGGGAAAAACTGTTTTTT	CASSSGFREKLFF